This T cell receptor (beta chain) was sequenced in a study of naive and memory T cell subsets. Blood and skin TCR RNA was reverse transcribed with alpha and beta constant primers. Four PCR rounds used nested alpha and beta constant region primers plus the SP2 primer. TCRdb independently ran MiXCR on the UMI-ligation and nested PCR reads; one entry per CDR3 protein. The table includes 18,000 or so distinct CDR3 sequences, approximately 9.7% detected once. This clonotype was picked up many times. No antigen is known for it. Germline loops: CDR1 SGHTA, CDR2 FQGNSA. This CDR3 has 14 residues. Trimming removed 5 bases from V and 2 bases from J; junction bases left unmatched: 6. Treatment denoted: skin biopsy from PPD injection site in Mantoux-positive individual. Reverse transcription used DNase-treated unsorted total RNA, aiming for roughly 1 to 1,100 ng. TCR cDNA received a 3' ligated oligonucleotide that carried a UMI.

Study-wide results and caveats: Higher TCR numbers at tuberculin sites reflect T cell infiltration, per interpretation.

This TCR came from an adult in good health. The chain joins TRBV7-2 to TRBJ2-7; 7 positions agree with TRBD1. Sequences were derived from skin, sampled from a tuberculin skin test site. In DNA, the CDR3 is TGTGCCAGCAGCCCTACCGGGACAGCCTACGAGCAGTACTTC. Translation: CASSPTGTAYEQYF.